The 18 T cell receptor beta chains below were found in one sample sequenced in a study of T cells after yellow fever vaccination. TCRdb re-analysed the 5' RACE reads in MiXCR, keeping a single row per CDR3 protein. The data show approximately 140,000 distinct CDR3 sequences, with around 7.7% seen just once and 0.73% held by the top ten. The source was CD4+ T cells sorted from PBMCs, collected 5 days after the yellow fever booster vaccination. These receptors came from a man in his thirties or forties who received the YFV17D yellow fever vaccine.

This clonotype has a count of ten or more. The V call is TRBV5-1, the J call TRBJ2-7, with TRBD2 matching 13 bases. V lost 2 bases to trimming and J lost 2 bases; unmatched junction nucleotides: 4. The CDR3 runs 16 residues. Per the germline V gene, CDR1 is SGHRS and CDR2 is YFSETQ. CDR3 nucleotide sequence: TGCGCCAGCAGCTTCAAACTAGCGGGAGGGCCCTACGAGCAGTACTTC. Its translation is CASSFKLAGGPYEQYF.

The chain links TRBV28 to TRBJ2-7, with D perhaps being TRBD1 or TRBD2 (5 bases each). In germline, CDR1 is MDHEN, CDR2 SYDVKM. Trimming shortened V by 5 bases and J by 3 bases, and 14 bases separated the two germline ends. The CDR3 is 14 residues long. The CDR3 sequence: CASSRPGSGYEQYF. CDR3 nucleotide sequence: TGTGCCAGCAGTCGGCCAGGGAGTGGCTACGAGCAGTACTTC. Supplemented by reference TRBV28 and TRBJ2-7, the full variable domain reads DVKVTQSSRYLVKRTGEKVFLECVQDMDHENMFWYRQDPGLGLRLIYFSYDVKMKEKGDIPEGYSVSREKKERFSLILESASTNQTSMYLCASSRPGSGYEQYFGPGTRLTVT.

This clonotype was seen repeatedly, ten times or more. V gene TRBV5-1 combines with J gene TRBJ1-6, with unresolved D. V shed 2 bases and J shed 7 bases, with 13 bases lying between them. Germline V gene lookup returns CDR1 SGHRS and CDR2 YFSETQ. The CDR3 is 15 residues long. Here the CDR3 reads CASSLTLIGNSPLHF. As DNA, the CDR3 is TGCGCCAGCAGCTTAACCCTGATAGGGAATTCACCCCTCCACTTT.

This clonotype was recorded at least ten times. V and J are TRBV7-9 and TRBJ2-5; tentative D call: TRBD2 (6 bases). The V gene's germline CDR1 is SEHNR and CDR2 FQNEAQ (reference sequence). V was shortened by 3 bases and J by 12 bases, with 20 bases between the two germline ends. This CDR3 spans 14 amino acids. The CDR3 protein is CASSFTLADEHKYF. Here the CDR3 DNA reads TGTGCCAGCAGCTTCACACTAGCTGATGAGCACAAGTACTTC.

The sample holds many counts of this clonotype. The gene calls are TRBV20-1 and TRBJ2-3, with TRBD2 matching over 7 bases. V was clipped by 2 bases and J by 5 bases; unmatched bases: 4. CDR3 length: 13 residues. Germline V gene sequence: CDR1 DFQATT, CDR2 SNEGSKA (reference sequence). CDR3 DNA: TGCAGTGCTAGAATTACGGGGGGAGATACGCAGTATTTT. This encodes CSARITGGDTQYF.

The sample holds many counts of this clonotype. The gene calls are TRBV5-1 and TRBJ2-1, with TRBD1 matching 7 bases. J gave up 6 bases and V 2 bases, and 8 bases lay outside the gene matches. This CDR3 is built from 15 residues. CDR1 SGHRS and CDR2 YFSETQ come from the germline V gene. The CDR3 DNA is TGCGCCAGCAGCTTAGGACAGGTAATGTTCAATGAGCAGTTCTTC. As protein: CASSLGQVMFNEQFF.

Ten or more counts support this clonotype. The CDR3 loop reads CSAGLGGIPYEQYF. The CDR3 DNA reads TGCAGTGCCGGCTTGGGGGGGATCCCCTACGAGCAGTACTTC. V usage is TRBV20-1 and J usage is TRBJ2-7; 7 nucleotides agree with TRBD2. The germline V gene has CDR1 DFQATT and CDR2 SNEGSKA (reference sequence). Unmatched junction bases numbered 10, after V lost 6 bases and J lost 2 bases. The CDR3 length is 14 residues.

The sample holds many counts of this clonotype. This chain uses TRBV18 with TRBJ2-1; 9 bases align to TRBD2. There are 14 residues in the CDR3. CDR1 and CDR2 from the germline V gene are KGHSH and LQKENI. With V trimmed by 3 bases and J by 6 bases, 3 bases remained unmatched. The CDR3 DNA sequence: TGTGCCAGCTCACCGCTAGCGGGACCCAATGAGCAGTTCTTC. Translated, it gives CASSPLAGPNEQFF.

This clonotype was seen many times. V gene TRBV6-5 combines with J gene TRBJ2-2; 9 bases fit TRBD1. J lost 5 bases, V lost 4 bases, and 8 bases had no gene match. CDR3 length: 16 amino acids. Germline V gene data show CDR1 as MNHEY and CDR2 as SVGAGI. CDR3 sequence (DNA): TGTGCCAGCAGTTTGGGTTCAGGGACAGGGACCGGGGAGCTGTTTTTT. Amino acids: CASSLGSGTGTGELFF.

V is TRBV5-6 and J is TRBJ2-3, with D possibly TRBD1 on 6 matching bases. The CDR3 is 14 amino acids. Germline V gene lookup returns CDR1 SGHDT and CDR2 YYEEEE. V lost 3 bases to trimming and J lost 6 bases, with 14 bases between them. CDR3 sequence (DNA): TGTGCCAGCAGCTACCAAGGGACATCCGATACGCAGTATTTT. Amino acid sequence: CASSYQGTSDTQYF.

This clonotype was counted between two and nine times. The rearrangement links TRBV7-9 to TRBJ2-3; TRBD1 matches 7 bases. V trimming: 5 bases; J trimming: 10 bases; junction bases outside the gene matches: 6. The germline V gene encodes CDR1 SEHNR and CDR2 FQNEAQ (reference sequence). The CDR3 runs to 12 residues. For the CDR3, the DNA is TGTGCCAGCAGCGGACGACAGGGCGCGCAGTATTTT. This translates into CASSGRQGAQYF. Drawing the rest from reference TRBV7-9 and TRBJ2-3, the complete variable domain is DTGVSQNPRHKITKRGQNVTFRCDPISEHNRLYWYRQTLGQGPEFLTYFQNEAQLEKSRLLSDRFSAERPKGSFSTLEIQRTEQGDSAMYLCASSGRQGAQYFGPGTRLTVL.

This clonotype occurred a few times. V gene TRBV10-3 combines with J gene TRBJ2-5, with TRBD1 matching 8 bases. Germline V lookup: CDR1 ENHRY, CDR2 SYGVKD. CDR3 size: 15 residues. Unmatched junction bases numbered 7, after V lost 0 bases and J lost 7 bases. CDR3 bases: TGTGCCATCAGTGAGTCGGCAGGGGGCCAGGGGACCCAGTACTTC. This gives the protein CAISESAGGQGTQYF.

This clonotype appeared many times. J is TRBJ1-2 and V is TRBV7-8; maybe TRBD1 (5 bases). This CDR3 is built from 14 residues. Trimming removed 7 bases at V and 3 bases at J, with 15 bases between. CDR1 is SGHVS, CDR2 FQNEAQ, per germline. The CDR3 nucleotides read TGTGCCAGCACCAAAAGTGGGGCTGACTATGGCTACACCTTC. Translating gives CASTKSGADYGYTF. The variable domain in full, completed from reference TRBV7-8 and TRBJ1-2, reads GAGVSQSPRYKVAKRGQDVALRCDPISGHVSLFWYQQALGQGPEFLTYFQNEAQLDKSGLPSDRFFAERPEGSVSTLKIQRTQQEDSAVYLCASTKSGADYGYTFGSGTRLTVV.

This clonotype was found many times. The chain joins TRBV7-2 to TRBJ2-3; D remains ambiguous. Trimming left V 2 bases short and J 4 bases short, with 7 bases between. Germline V gene data show CDR1 as SGHTA and CDR2 as FQGNSA. The CDR3 loop spans 13 amino acids. The CDR3 sequence is CASSLYGADTQYF. For the CDR3, the DNA is TGTGCCAGCAGCTTATATGGGGCAGATACGCAGTATTTT.

This clonotype came up many times. CDR3 DNA sequence: TGTGCCAGCAGCGCAGGGCAAGAGACCCAGTACTTC. Its protein product is CASSAGQETQYF. The rearrangement links TRBV9 to TRBJ2-5; tentative D call: TRBD1 (5 bases). The CDR3 totals 12 residues. Germline CDR1 SGDLS, CDR2 YYNGEE. V lost 3 bases to trimming and J lost 2 bases, with 5 bases between them.

This clonotype was seen many times. This sequence joins TRBV7-3 and TRBJ2-1; TRBD2 is a possible D gene (6 bases). V lost 4 bases, J lost 6 bases, and 16 bases lay in between. Germline loops: CDR1 SGHTA, CDR2 FQGTGA. This CDR3 is built from 15 residues. The CDR3 spells CASSSKPGVGNEQFF. CDR3 sequence (DNA): TGTGCCAGCAGCTCCAAACCGGGAGTTGGCAATGAGCAGTTCTTC.

This clonotype was counted at least ten times. The genes are TRBV10-3 and TRBJ2-6; 8 nucleotides align to TRBD2. The ends lost 7 bases at V and 0 bases at J; junction bases unmatched: 5. The CDR3 consists of 16 residues. Germline CDR1 is ENHRY and CDR2 is SYGVKD. The chain's CDR3 is CAIKPSGSSGANVLTF. In DNA form, the CDR3 reads TGTGCCATCAAACCAAGCGGGAGCTCTGGGGCCAACGTCCTGACTTTC.

This clonotype was found a few times. The gene calls are TRBV5-6 and TRBJ1-1, with 8 bases matching TRBD1. The length of the CDR3 is 13 residues. Germline V gene data show CDR1 as SGHDT and CDR2 as YYEEEE. The V and J ends lost 4 bases and 9 bases, in that order; junction bases with no gene match: 8. CDR3 loop: CASSLGQGLQAFF. The DNA of the CDR3 is TGTGCCAGCAGCCTAGGACAGGGATTGCAAGCTTTCTTT.